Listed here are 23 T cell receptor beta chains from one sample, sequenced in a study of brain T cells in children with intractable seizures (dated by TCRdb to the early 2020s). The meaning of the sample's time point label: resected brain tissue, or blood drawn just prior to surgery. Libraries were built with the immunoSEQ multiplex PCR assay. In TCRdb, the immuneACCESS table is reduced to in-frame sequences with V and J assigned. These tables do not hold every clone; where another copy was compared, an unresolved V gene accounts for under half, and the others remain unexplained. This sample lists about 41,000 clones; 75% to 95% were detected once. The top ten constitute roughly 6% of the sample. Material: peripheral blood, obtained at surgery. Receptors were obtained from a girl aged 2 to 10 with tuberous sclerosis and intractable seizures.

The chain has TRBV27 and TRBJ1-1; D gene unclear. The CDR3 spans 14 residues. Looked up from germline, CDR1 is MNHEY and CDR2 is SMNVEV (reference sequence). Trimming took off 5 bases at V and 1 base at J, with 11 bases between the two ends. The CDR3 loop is CASSVDTGNTEAFF. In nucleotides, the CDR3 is TGTGCCAGCAGTGTCGACACCGGGAACACTGAAGCTTTCTTT.

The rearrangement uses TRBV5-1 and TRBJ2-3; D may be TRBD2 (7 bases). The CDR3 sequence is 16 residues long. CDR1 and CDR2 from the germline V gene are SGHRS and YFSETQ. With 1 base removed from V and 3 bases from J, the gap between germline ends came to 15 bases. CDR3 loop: CASSLQGGGPTDTQYF. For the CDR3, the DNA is TGCGCCAGCAGCTTGCAAGGGGGGGGGCCAACAGATACGCAGTATTTT.

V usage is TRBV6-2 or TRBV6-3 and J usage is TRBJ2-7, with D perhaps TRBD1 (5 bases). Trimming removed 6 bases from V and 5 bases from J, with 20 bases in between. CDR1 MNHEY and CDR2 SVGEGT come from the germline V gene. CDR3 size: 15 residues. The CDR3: CASSLQSSGFNEQYV. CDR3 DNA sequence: TGTGCCAGCAGCCTCCAATCGTCAGGGTTTAACGAGCAGTACGTC.

CDR3 in amino acids: CASGPGQGAGNEKLFF. As DNA, the CDR3 is TGTGCTAGTGGTCCGGGACAGGGGGCGGGTAATGAAAAACTGTTTTTT. V is TRBV12-5 and J is TRBJ1-4, with 12 nucleotides matching TRBD1. J lost 4 bases, V lost 5 bases, and 5 bases had no gene match. The CDR3 runs 16 residues. In germline, CDR1 is LGHNT, CDR2 FRNRAP.

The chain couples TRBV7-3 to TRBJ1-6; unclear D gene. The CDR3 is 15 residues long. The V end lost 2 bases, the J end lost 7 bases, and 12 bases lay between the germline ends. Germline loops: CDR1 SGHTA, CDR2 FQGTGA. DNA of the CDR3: TGTGCCAGCAGCTTAGGGCACGGAATAAATTCACCCCTCCACTTT. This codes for CASSLGHGINSPLHF.

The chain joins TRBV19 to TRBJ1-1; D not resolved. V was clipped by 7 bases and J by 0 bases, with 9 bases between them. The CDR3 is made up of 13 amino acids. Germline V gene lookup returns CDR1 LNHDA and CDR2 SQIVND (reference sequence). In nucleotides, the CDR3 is TGTGCCAGTACTAGGGCTCTGAACACTGAAGCTTTCTTT. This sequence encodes CASTRALNTEAFF.

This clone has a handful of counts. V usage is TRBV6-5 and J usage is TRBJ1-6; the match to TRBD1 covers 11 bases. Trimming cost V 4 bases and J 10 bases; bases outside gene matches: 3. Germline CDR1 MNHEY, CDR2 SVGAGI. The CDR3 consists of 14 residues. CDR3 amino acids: CASSSGTGGSPLHF. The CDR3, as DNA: TGTGCCAGCAGTTCCGGGACAGGGGGATCACCCCTCCACTTT.

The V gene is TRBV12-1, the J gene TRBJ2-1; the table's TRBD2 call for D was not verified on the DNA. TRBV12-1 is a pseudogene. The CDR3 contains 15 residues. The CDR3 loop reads CASSFGASRYNEQFF. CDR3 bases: TGTGCCAGCAGCTTTGGGGCTAGCCGATACAATGAGCAGTTCTTC.

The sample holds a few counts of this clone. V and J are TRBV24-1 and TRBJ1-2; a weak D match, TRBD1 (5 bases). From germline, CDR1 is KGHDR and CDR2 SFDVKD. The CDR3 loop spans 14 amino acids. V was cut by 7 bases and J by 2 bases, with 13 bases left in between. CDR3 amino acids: CATSEGEGNYGYTF. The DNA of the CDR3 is TGTGCCACCAGCGAGGGAGAGGGGAACTATGGCTACACCTTC.

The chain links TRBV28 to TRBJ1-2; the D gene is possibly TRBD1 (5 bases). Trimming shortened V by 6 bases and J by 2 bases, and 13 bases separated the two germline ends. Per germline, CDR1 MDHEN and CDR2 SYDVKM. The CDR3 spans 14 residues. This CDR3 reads CASRAGTLNYGYTF. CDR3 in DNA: TGTGCCAGCAGGGCCGGGACGTTGAACTATGGCTACACCTTC.

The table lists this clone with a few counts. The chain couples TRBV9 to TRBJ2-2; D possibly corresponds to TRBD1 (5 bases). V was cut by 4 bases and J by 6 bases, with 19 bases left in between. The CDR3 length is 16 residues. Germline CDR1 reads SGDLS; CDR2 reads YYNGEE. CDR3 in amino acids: CASSSGKAEISGELFF. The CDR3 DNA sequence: TGTGCCAGCAGCTCAGGGAAGGCTGAAATCTCCGGGGAGCTGTTTTTT.

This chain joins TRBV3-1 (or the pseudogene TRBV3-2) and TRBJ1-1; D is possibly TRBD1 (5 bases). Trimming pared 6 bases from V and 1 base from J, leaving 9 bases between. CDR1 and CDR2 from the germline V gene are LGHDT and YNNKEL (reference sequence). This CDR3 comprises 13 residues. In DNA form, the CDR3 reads TGTGCCAGCAGGTTCACAGGGAACACTGAAGCTTTCTTT. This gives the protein CASRFTGNTEAFF.

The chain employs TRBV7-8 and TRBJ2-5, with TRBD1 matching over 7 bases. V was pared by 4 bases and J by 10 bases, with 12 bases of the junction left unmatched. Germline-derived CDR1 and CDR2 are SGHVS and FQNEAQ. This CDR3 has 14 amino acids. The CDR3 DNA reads TGTGCCAGCAGCTCCAGGGGGTCGGGATATGACCAGTACTTC. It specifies CASSSRGSGYDQYF.

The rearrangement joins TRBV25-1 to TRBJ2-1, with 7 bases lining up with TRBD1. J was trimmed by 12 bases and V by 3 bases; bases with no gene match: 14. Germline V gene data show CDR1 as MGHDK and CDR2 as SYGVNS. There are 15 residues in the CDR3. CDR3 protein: CASSDPGQMKRGQFF. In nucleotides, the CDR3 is TGTGCCAGCAGTGATCCGGGACAGATGAAAAGGGGGCAGTTCTTC.

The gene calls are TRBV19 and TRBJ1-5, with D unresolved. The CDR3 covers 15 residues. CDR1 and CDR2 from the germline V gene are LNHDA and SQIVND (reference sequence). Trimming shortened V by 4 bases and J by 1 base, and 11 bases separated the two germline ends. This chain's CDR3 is CASSTLARSNQPQHF. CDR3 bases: TGTGCCAGTAGTACCCTGGCTCGGAGCAATCAGCCCCAGCATTTT.

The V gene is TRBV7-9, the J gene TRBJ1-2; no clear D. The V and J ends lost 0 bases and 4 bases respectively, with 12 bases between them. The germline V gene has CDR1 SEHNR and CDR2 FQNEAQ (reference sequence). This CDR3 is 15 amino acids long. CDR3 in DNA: TGTGCCAGCAGCTTAGCGGAGGGTCCTGTCTATGGCTACACCTTC. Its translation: CASSLAEGPVYGYTF. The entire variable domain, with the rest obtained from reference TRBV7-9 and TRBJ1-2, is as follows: DTGVSQNPRHKITKRGQNVTFRCDPISEHNRLYWYRQTLGQGPEFLTYFQNEAQLEKSRLLSDRFSAERPKGSFSTLEIQRTEQGDSAMYLCASSLAEGPVYGYTFGSGTRLTVV.

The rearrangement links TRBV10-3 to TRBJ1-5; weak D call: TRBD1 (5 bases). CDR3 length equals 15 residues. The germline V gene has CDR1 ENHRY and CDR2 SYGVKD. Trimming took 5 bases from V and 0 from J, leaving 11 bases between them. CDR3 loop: CAISRDDFSNQPQHF. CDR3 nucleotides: TGTGCCATCAGTCGGGACGACTTTAGCAATCAGCCCCAGCATTTT.

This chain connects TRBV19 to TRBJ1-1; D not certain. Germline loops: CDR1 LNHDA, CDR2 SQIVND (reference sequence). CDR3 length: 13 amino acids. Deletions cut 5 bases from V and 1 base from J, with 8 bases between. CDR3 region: CASSPQQNTEAFF. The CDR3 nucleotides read TGTGCCAGTAGTCCGCAACAGAACACTGAAGCTTTCTTT. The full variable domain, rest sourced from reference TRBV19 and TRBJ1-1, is DGGITQSPKYLFRKEGQNVTLSCEQNLNHDAMYWYRQDPGQGLRLIYYSQIVNDFQKGDIAEGYSVSREKKESFPLTVTSAQKNPTAFYLCASSPQQNTEAFFGQGTRLTVV.

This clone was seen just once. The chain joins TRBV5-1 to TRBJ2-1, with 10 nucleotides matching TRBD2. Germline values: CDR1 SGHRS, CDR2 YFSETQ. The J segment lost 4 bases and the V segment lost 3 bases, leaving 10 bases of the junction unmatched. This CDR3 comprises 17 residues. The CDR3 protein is CASSYYSAGGQYNEQFF. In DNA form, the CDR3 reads TGCGCCAGCAGCTATTACTCAGCGGGGGGGCAGTACAATGAGCAGTTCTTC.

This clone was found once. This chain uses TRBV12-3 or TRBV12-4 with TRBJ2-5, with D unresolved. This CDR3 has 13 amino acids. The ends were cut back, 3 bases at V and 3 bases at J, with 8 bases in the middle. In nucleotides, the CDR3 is TGTGCCAGCAGTTTGAATGGGGAAGAGACCCAGTACTTC. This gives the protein CASSLNGEETQYF.

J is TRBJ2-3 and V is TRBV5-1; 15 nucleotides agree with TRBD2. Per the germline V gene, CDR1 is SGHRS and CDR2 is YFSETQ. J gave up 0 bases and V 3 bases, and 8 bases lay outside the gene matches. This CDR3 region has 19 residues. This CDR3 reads CASSSMGLAGGLSTDTQYF. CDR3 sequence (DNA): TGCGCCAGCAGCTCGATGGGACTAGCGGGGGGCCTAAGCACAGATACGCAGTATTTT.

CDR3 in amino acids: CASSQAGGANYGYTF. CDR3 coding DNA: TGCGCCAGCAGCCAAGCAGGAGGGGCGAACTATGGCTACACCTTC. V is TRBV4-1 and J is TRBJ1-2, with D possibly TRBD1 on 5 matching bases. Trimming removed 1 base at V and 2 bases at J, with 11 bases between. The V gene's germline CDR1 is MGHRA and CDR2 YSYEKL. The CDR3 loop spans 15 amino acids.

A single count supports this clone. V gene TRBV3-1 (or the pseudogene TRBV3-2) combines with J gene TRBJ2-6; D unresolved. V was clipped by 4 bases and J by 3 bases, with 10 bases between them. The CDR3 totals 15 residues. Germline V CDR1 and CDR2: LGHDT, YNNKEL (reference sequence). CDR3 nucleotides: TGTGCCAGCAGCCGGCTCCTGTTTGGGGCCAACGTCCTGACTTTC. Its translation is CASSRLLFGANVLTF.